One and the same sample provided the 18 T cell receptor beta chains below, sequenced in a study of beta chain features in type 1 diabetes. What was sequenced were expressed TCRB transcripts, since all of the isolated RNA had been reverse transcribed. The assay was immunoSEQ multiplex PCR, and TCRdb's table has in-frame clones only and misses some. This sample yields about 290,000 clones, of which 8% are seen a single time; more than 0.9% belongs to the top ten. The sequenced sample was central memory CD4+ T cells from blood. These receptors all come from a woman aged 18-30 years in good health.

In this sample, this clone turned up a few times. This rearrangement joins TRBV20-1 to TRBJ1-2; 7 bases match TRBD1. V lost 5 bases to trimming and J lost 8 bases; unmatched junction nucleotides: 5. The length of the CDR3 is 11 residues. The germline gives CDR1 DFQATT, CDR2 SNEGSKA (reference sequence). The CDR3 DNA sequence: TGCAGTGCTGGAAACAGGGGAGGCTACACCTTC. Amino acids: CSAGNRGGYTF.

The chain employs TRBV18 and TRBJ2-3; D possibly matches TRBD1 or TRBD2 (5 bases each). CDR1 KGHSH and CDR2 LQKENI come from the germline V gene. This CDR3 has 17 residues. V lost 5 bases to trimming and J lost 0 bases, with 18 bases between them. The CDR3 loop reads CASSGLTGGSSTDTQYF. CDR3 nucleotides: TGTGCCAGCTCAGGCCTAACAGGAGGTTCTAGCACAGATACGCAGTATTTT.

The V call is TRBV11-3, the J call TRBJ1-2; tentative D call: TRBD1 (6 bases). This CDR3 region has 12 residues. V was clipped by 5 bases and J by 5 bases, with 9 bases between them. Per germline, CDR1 SGHNT and CDR2 YENEEA. CDR3 amino acids: CASSGGGYGYTF. In nucleotides, the CDR3 is TGTGCCAGCAGCGGGGGCGGTTATGGCTACACCTTC.

The V call is TRBV4-3, the J call TRBJ2-7; D not resolved. V shed 1 base and J shed 2 bases, with 6 bases lying between them. CDR1 LGHNA and CDR2 YSLEER come from the germline V gene. CDR3 length equals 13 residues. CDR3 residues: CASSQAIAYEQYF. CDR3 sequence (DNA): TGCGCCAGCAGCCAAGCAATCGCCTACGAGCAGTACTTC.

The chain carries TRBV6-5 and TRBJ1-1; D is perhaps TRBD1 (5 bases). The CDR3 covers 13 residues. The germline gives CDR1 MNHEY, CDR2 SVGAGI. Trimming cost V 5 bases and J 10 bases, with 17 bases left between them. CDR3 protein: CASSPSRQSGAFF. The CDR3 nucleotides are TGTGCCAGCAGTCCCTCCCGACAGTCTGGAGCTTTCTTT.

This chain uses TRBV4-1 with TRBJ2-1; TRBD1 agrees at 10 bases. V lost 6 bases to trimming and J lost 7 bases; unmatched junction nucleotides: 9. This CDR3 has 15 residues. The germline V gene encodes CDR1 MGHRA and CDR2 YSYEKL. CDR3 coding DNA: TGCGCCAGCAGGAAACCGGGACAGGGGACAAATGAGCAGTTCTTC. It is translated as CASRKPGQGTNEQFF.

This clone appeared a few times. The chain carries TRBV11-3 and TRBJ2-7; D not certain. The length of the CDR3 is 13 residues. Trimming took off 8 bases at V and 11 bases at J, with 22 bases between the two ends. CDR1 is SGHNT, CDR2 YENEEA, per germline. The CDR3 protein is CASGSAHSRSEYV. The CDR3 region has the DNA TGTGCCAGCGGTTCGGCCCACAGCCGAAGTGAGTACGTC.

This clone was observed a few times. The CDR3 protein is CASSLDRRPGDSPLHF. For the CDR3, the DNA is TGTGCCAGCAGCTTAGATCGGAGACCCGGGGATTCACCCCTCCACTTT. The V and J genes are TRBV7-8 and TRBJ1-6; D unclear. With 1 base removed from V and 8 bases from J, the gap between germline ends came to 15 bases. The CDR3 has 16 amino acids. Germline V gene data show CDR1 as SGHVS and CDR2 as FQNEAQ.

The chain couples TRBV29-1 to TRBJ2-1; 9 bases line up with TRBD2. V shed 4 bases, J shed 9 bases, and the junction held 10 bases outside the gene matches. The CDR3 sequence is 14 residues long. Germline V gene lookup returns CDR1 SQVTM and CDR2 ANQGSEA. CDR3 amino acids: CSVARGLAGGEQFF. The DNA of the CDR3 is TGCAGCGTTGCCAGGGGACTAGCTGGGGGTGAGCAGTTCTTC.

This clone was seen repeatedly, ten times or more. At the DNA level, this CDR3 is encoded by other sequences in the same sample as well. The chain links TRBV5-1 to TRBJ1-2; TRBD1 matches 8 bases. Trimming cost V 2 bases and J 6 bases; bases outside gene matches: 3. CDR3 length: 13 residues. Germline CDR1 SGHRS, CDR2 YFSETQ. CDR3 loop: CASSLLGQDGYTF. CDR3 nucleotide sequence: TGCGCCAGCAGCTTACTGGGACAGGATGGCTACACCTTC.

The chain links TRBV7-7 to TRBJ2-5; 7 nucleotides agree with TRBD2. The ends lost 5 bases at V and 5 bases at J; junction bases unmatched: 11. Germline lookup yields CDR1 SSHAT and CDR2 FNYEAQ (reference sequence). The CDR3 is 15 amino acids. This CDR3 reads CASSPERGFWETQYF. CDR3 nucleotides: TGTGCCAGCAGCCCCGAGCGGGGCTTCTGGGAGACCCAGTACTTC.

This clone was detected only a few times. The rearrangement joins TRBV27 to TRBJ2-1; the match to TRBD2 covers 8 bases. The CDR3 extends over 16 amino acids. Germline lookup yields CDR1 MNHEY and CDR2 SMNVEV (reference sequence). Losses at the gene ends were 0 bases for V and 12 bases for J; bases not matched to a gene: 13. In nucleotides, the CDR3 is TGTGCCAGCAGTTTATCGGGACTAGGGGGAGGAGCGGGGCAGTTCTTC. Translating gives CASSLSGLGGGAGQFF.

The rearrangement links TRBV7-2 to TRBJ2-5, with 10 bases lining up with TRBD1. This CDR3 is built from 14 residues. The germline V gene encodes CDR1 SGHTA and CDR2 FQGNSA. With 6 bases clipped from V and 4 bases from J, the junction kept 5 bases outside the gene matches. DNA of the CDR3: TGTGCCAGCAGGGATTGGACAGGGGGAGAGACCCAGTACTTC. Its translation is CASRDWTGGETQYF.

A few counts support this clone. The chain has TRBV29-1 and TRBJ2-7; 10 bases are shared with TRBD2. With 8 bases clipped from V and 6 bases from J, the junction kept 10 bases outside the gene matches. The CDR3 extends over 13 amino acids. Germline-derived CDR1 and CDR2 are SQVTM and ANQGSEA. The CDR3 DNA follows: TGCAGCTGGAGCGGGAGGGCCTCTGGCGAGCAGTACTTC. It translates to CSWSGRASGEQYF.

There are a few counts of this clone. This chain uses TRBV7-9 with TRBJ1-5, with D unclear. The V gene lost 5 bases and the J gene lost 1 base, with 12 bases spanning the gap. The CDR3 runs to 15 residues. Germline values: CDR1 SEHNR, CDR2 FQNEAQ (reference sequence). The chain's CDR3 is CASSTTGGSNQPQHF. CDR3 coding DNA: TGTGCCAGCAGCACCACGGGCGGAAGCAATCAGCCCCAGCATTTT.

This clone has more than one count but fewer than ten. The CDR3 region has the DNA TGTGCCAGCAGCTTCCCACAGGGATCCGGGGCTTTCTTT. Translated: CASSFPQGSGAFF. The chain combines TRBV5-4 with TRBJ1-1; tentative D call: TRBD1 (6 bases). The germline gives CDR1 SGHNT, CDR2 YYREEE (reference sequence). The CDR3 length is 13 residues. Between the trimmed V and J ends, which lost 2 bases and 11 bases, there was a span of 16 bases.

This clone was seen a few times. The rearrangement joins TRBV5-5 to TRBJ2-1; perhaps TRBD2 as D (5 bases). The ends were cut back, 2 bases at V and 0 bases at J, with 9 bases in the middle. Germline CDR1 and CDR2: SGHKS and YYEKEE (reference sequence). The CDR3 is 15 amino acids. The CDR3 DNA follows: TGTGCCAGCAGCTTTCCGGGGAGCTCCTACAATGAGCAGTTCTTC. Protein: CASSFPGSSYNEQFF.

The chain is built from TRBV4-1 and TRBJ2-3, with 14 bases fitting TRBD2. V shed 3 bases, J shed 1 base, and the junction held 6 bases outside the gene matches. Germline V gives CDR1 MGHRA, CDR2 YSYEKL. The CDR3 contains 18 residues. The CDR3 loop is CASSQPGLAGGGTDTQYF. Here the CDR3 DNA reads TGCGCCAGCAGCCAGCCCGGACTAGCGGGGGGTGGCACAGATACGCAGTATTTT.